A single sample gave rise to the 27 T cell receptor beta chains below, sequenced in a study of OX40 agonist ivuxolimab in advanced cancers. Here immunoSEQ multiplex PCR was the method, and the copy in TCRdb shows in-frame clones only, minus some. The data contain about 120,000 clones, around 93% of them singletons. The sample here was CD4+ or CD8+ T cells sorted from blood, taken in a trial of the OX40 agonist ivuxolimab. The receptors were sampled from an adult with an advanced solid tumor such as melanoma, head and neck, liver or kidney cancer.

The chain employs TRBV10-1 and TRBJ2-1, with D tentatively TRBD2 (6 bases). The ends were cut back, 6 bases at V and 8 bases at J, with 11 bases in the middle. This CDR3 is built from 12 residues. Per the germline V gene, CDR1 is WNHNN and CDR2 is SYGVQD (reference sequence). The CDR3 spells CASSPGEDEQFF. In DNA, the CDR3 is TGCGCCAGCAGCCCGGGGGAGGATGAGCAGTTCTTC.

The chain is built from TRBV14 and TRBJ2-1; TRBD2 matches 7 bases. Losses at the gene ends were 0 bases for V and 0 bases for J; bases not matched to a gene: 8. The CDR3 length is 18 residues. Germline V CDR1 and CDR2: SGHDN, FVKESK. CDR3 sequence reads: CASSQERRASGSYNEQFF. In DNA form, the CDR3 reads TGTGCCAGCAGCCAAGAAAGAAGGGCTAGCGGCTCCTACAATGAGCAGTTCTTC.

The chain is built from TRBV7-9 and TRBJ1-2; tentative D call: TRBD1 (5 bases). This CDR3 comprises 15 residues. The V gene's germline CDR1 is SEHNR and CDR2 FQNEAQ (reference sequence). Trimming shortened V by 5 bases and J by 4 bases, and 17 bases separated the two germline ends. The CDR3 protein is CASSRPGGGGYGYTF. The CDR3 nucleotides are TGTGCCAGCAGCCGGCCGGGGGGAGGTGGCTATGGCTACACCTTC.

The V and J genes are TRBV18 and TRBJ1-1, with unresolved D. Trimming removed 3 bases at V and 1 base at J, with 9 bases between. CDR1 is KGHSH and CDR2 is LQKENI in the germline V gene. This CDR3 is built from 14 residues. CDR3: CASSPVVWNTEAFF. CDR3 sequence (DNA): TGTGCCAGCTCACCCGTCGTGTGGAACACTGAAGCTTTCTTT.

In its sample, this clone was seen once. The chain combines TRBV19 with TRBJ1-2, with 10 bases identical to TRBD1. Germline V gene sequence: CDR1 LNHDA, CDR2 SQIVND (reference sequence). J lost 2 bases, V lost 5 bases, and 8 bases had no gene match. The length of the CDR3 is 16 residues. CDR3 protein: CASSPGRGQGNYGYTF. The CDR3 nucleotides are TGTGCCAGTAGTCCCGGCCGGGGACAGGGGAACTATGGCTACACCTTC.

The chain carries TRBV4-1 and TRBJ2-7, with D unresolved. The germline V gene has CDR1 MGHRA and CDR2 YSYEKL. The ends were cut back, 0 bases at V and 0 bases at J, with 15 bases in the middle. The CDR3 totals 17 residues. DNA for the CDR3: TGCGCCAGCAGCCAAGAGAAAGGTGGCAGCTCCTCCTACGAGCAGTACTTC. Translating it yields CASSQEKGGSSSYEQYF.

The chain has TRBV18 and TRBJ2-7; no definite D call. Trimming stripped 3 bases from V and 3 bases from J, with 9 bases between. CDR1 is KGHSH and CDR2 is LQKENI in the germline V gene. CDR3 size: 13 residues. The chain's CDR3 is CASSPERNYEQYF. The DNA for the CDR3 is TGTGCCAGCTCACCTGAACGTAACTACGAGCAGTACTTC.

The chain carries TRBV7-2 and TRBJ1-1; the D gene is possibly TRBD1 (5 bases). CDR1 is SGHTA, CDR2 FQGNSA, per germline. The CDR3 is made up of 16 amino acids. The ends were cut back, 5 bases at V and 5 bases at J, with 21 bases in the middle. The DNA of the CDR3 is TGTGCCAGCAGCCCAGCGGGGGTACGGGGTGGTACTGAAGCTTTCTTT. The encoded protein is CASSPAGVRGGTEAFF.

This sequence joins TRBV19 and TRBJ1-2; 7 nucleotides line up with TRBD1. The germline CDR1 and CDR2 sequences are LNHDA and SQIVND (reference sequence). The CDR3 is made up of 14 amino acids. Germline trimming cut 6 bases from V and 8 bases from J; bases unmatched to any gene: 12. The CDR3: CASSQGQPGGGYTF. The CDR3 region has the DNA TGTGCCAGTAGCCAGGGACAGCCCGGGGGAGGCTACACCTTC.

This sequence joins TRBV28 and TRBJ1-4, with TRBD1 as a possible D gene (6 bases). The CDR3 totals 16 residues. V dropped 6 bases and J dropped 8 bases, with 22 bases sitting between them. The germline V gene encodes CDR1 MDHEN and CDR2 SYDVKM. The CDR3 sequence is CASSYEGGGGREKLFF. CDR3 DNA: TGTGCCAGCAGCTACGAGGGGGGAGGCGGCCGGGAAAAACTGTTTTTT.

This clone was recorded only once. The V and J genes are TRBV5-1 and TRBJ1-5; possible D gene TRBD1, 5 bases. Germline V CDR1 and CDR2: SGHRS, YFSETQ. V was pared by 4 bases and J by 6 bases, with 14 bases between. The CDR3 has 14 amino acids. This chain's CDR3 is CASSPGDVSQPQHF. CDR3 DNA sequence: TGCGCCAGCAGCCCGGGGGATGTAAGTCAGCCCCAGCATTTT.

J is TRBJ1-2 and V is TRBV19, with 8 bases identical to TRBD1. Germline CDR1 LNHDA, CDR2 SQIVND (reference sequence). The V and J ends lost 1 base and 2 bases, in that order; junction bases with no gene match: 3. The CDR3 is 15 residues long. The CDR3 DNA sequence: TGTGCCAGTAGTATAGGGGGACAGGCGAACTATGGCTACACCTTC. As protein: CASSIGGQANYGYTF.

This rearrangement joins TRBV7-7 to TRBJ2-6; D is undetermined. The V and J ends lost 4 bases and 4 bases respectively, with 5 bases between them. Per germline, CDR1 SSHAT and CDR2 FNYEAQ (reference sequence). The CDR3 covers 13 residues. The CDR3 DNA follows: TGTGCCAGCAGCTCGATCGGGGCCAACGTCCTGACTTTC. As protein: CASSSIGANVLTF.

The chain combines TRBV5-4 with TRBJ2-1; 7 nucleotides line up with TRBD2. The ends lost 0 bases at V and 1 base at J; junction bases unmatched: 1. CDR1 SGHNT and CDR2 YYREEE come from the germline V gene (reference sequence). The CDR3 is 15 residues long. In DNA form, the CDR3 reads TGTGCCAGCAGCTTGGGGACTAGATCCTACAATGAGCAGTTCTTC. Its translation: CASSLGTRSYNEQFF.

This chain uses TRBV6-1 with TRBJ2-3; D is undetermined. The V end was cut by 5 bases, the J end by 1 base, with 10 bases between. This CDR3 contains 14 residues. Germline V CDR1 and CDR2: MNHNS, SASEGT. CDR3 region: CASSPNKGTDTQYF. In DNA, the CDR3 is TGTGCCAGCAGTCCTAATAAGGGCACAGATACGCAGTATTTT.

The chain recombines TRBV11-2 with TRBJ2-7; maybe TRBD2 (6 bases). V gave up 3 bases and J gave up 2 bases, with 14 bases separating them. The CDR3 spans 15 residues. Germline V gene lookup returns CDR1 SGHAT and CDR2 FQNNGV. The CDR3 sequence: CASSLEGSFPYEQYF. DNA of the CDR3: TGTGCCAGCAGCTTGGAGGGGAGCTTTCCCTACGAGCAGTACTTC.

This chain uses TRBV28 with TRBJ2-1; 8 bases align to TRBD1. CDR3 length: 15 residues. The junction had 16 bases not matched to a gene; V was cut back by 5 bases and J by 13 bases. Per germline, CDR1 MDHEN and CDR2 SYDVKM. The CDR3 region has the DNA TGTGCCAGCAGTAAGTCCAGACAGGGGTCAAGGCAACAGTTCTTC. Translating it yields CASSKSRQGSRQQFF.

V is TRBV11-2 and J is TRBJ1-5; no clear D gene. The CDR3 is made up of 13 amino acids. The germline V gene encodes CDR1 SGHAT and CDR2 FQNNGV. V was clipped by 5 bases and J by 3 bases, with 8 bases between them. This CDR3 is CASSLYANQPQHF. The CDR3 bases are TGTGCCAGCAGCCTCTACGCCAATCAGCCCCAGCATTTT.

In the case of this clone: Germline is not matched at one junction end, which may reflect a read error. This chain joins TRBV5-6 and TRBJ2-7; 10 bases are shared with TRBD2. This CDR3 contains 11 residues. Germline V lookup: CDR1 SGHDT, CDR2 YYEEEE. CDR3 sequence (DNA): TGTGCCAGCAGCTTGGGGGCTAGCGGGAGCTTC. This gives the protein CASSLGASGSF.

The rearrangement joins TRBV18 to TRBJ2-1, with D hard to call. V dropped 4 bases and J dropped 6 bases, with 10 bases sitting between them. The CDR3 loop spans 13 amino acids. Looked up from germline, CDR1 is KGHSH and CDR2 is LQKENI. This CDR3 reads CASSLSIRNEQFF. The CDR3 DNA reads as TGTGCCAGCTCACTCTCGATACGCAATGAGCAGTTCTTC.

The chain uses TRBV19 and TRBJ1-1, with D possibly matching TRBD1 (5 bases). The germline gives CDR1 LNHDA, CDR2 SQIVND (reference sequence). CDR3 size: 14 residues. V was shortened by 6 bases and J by 0 bases, with 11 bases between the two germline ends. DNA of the CDR3: TGTGCCAGTAGAGAAGGACATATGAACACTGAAGCTTTCTTT. Its protein is CASREGHMNTEAFF.

This CDR3 is CASSTPRGARNTEAFF. Written as DNA, the CDR3 is TGTGCCAGCAGCACCCCCCGGGGGGCGAGAAACACTGAAGCTTTCTTT. The chain uses TRBV7-9 and TRBJ1-1; a possible D gene is TRBD1 (6 bases). Germline CDR1 reads SEHNR; CDR2 reads FQNEAQ (reference sequence). V was pared by 5 bases and J by 2 bases, with 18 bases between. The CDR3 contains 16 residues.

The CDR3 loop reads CAWSGGRGAFF. The CDR3 nucleotides read TGTGCCTGGAGTGGCGGTCGTGGAGCTTTCTTT. The gene calls are TRBV30 and TRBJ1-1; D call uncertain. The ends were cut back, 1 base at V and 10 bases at J, with 10 bases in the middle. The CDR3 runs 11 residues. Germline loops: CDR1 GTSNPN, CDR2 SVGIG (reference sequence). Filled out from reference TRBV30 and TRBJ1-1, the complete variable domain reads SQTIHQWPATLVQPVGSPLSLECTVEGTSNPNLYWYRQAAGRGLQLLFYSVGIGQISSEVPQNLSASRPQDRQFILSSKKLLLSDSGFYLCAWSGGRGAFFGQGTRLTVV.

The chain uses TRBV28 and TRBJ2-3; maybe TRBD1 (5 bases). V lost 6 bases and J 1 base, leaving 14 bases between the germline ends. The V gene's germline CDR1 is MDHEN and CDR2 SYDVKM. There are 15 residues in the CDR3. The CDR3 DNA sequence: TGTGCCAGCAGCCGTAGGACACGTGGCACAGATACGCAGTATTTT. Translated, it gives CASSRRTRGTDTQYF.

The J gene is TRBJ2-1, the V gene TRBV11-3; D not resolved. Germline lookup yields CDR1 SGHNT and CDR2 YENEEA. This CDR3 comprises 13 residues. The germline V and J ends were trimmed by 8 bases and 6 bases, with 14 bases remaining between them. Here the CDR3 reads CASRNSFTNEQFF. CDR3 coding DNA: TGTGCCAGCCGGAACAGTTTCACCAATGAGCAGTTCTTC.

V gene TRBV6-1 combines with J gene TRBJ1-6, with 8 nucleotides matching TRBD1. This CDR3 has 15 residues. V lost 6 bases and J lost 7; bases outside the gene matches: 8. Germline V gives CDR1 MNHNS, CDR2 SASEGT. The CDR3 DNA reads TGTGCCAGCAGCGGCTCGACAGGGGAAAATTCACCCCTCCACTTT. It codes for CASSGSTGENSPLHF.

The V call is TRBV25-1, the J call TRBJ2-5; 11 bases map to TRBD2. V gave up 6 bases and J gave up 5 bases; unmatched junction bases: 5. CDR3 length: 14 residues. Germline CDR1 is MGHDK and CDR2 is SYGVNS. This chain's CDR3 is CASSRTSGFETQYF. The DNA for the CDR3 is TGTGCCAGCAGCCGGACTAGCGGGTTCGAGACCCAGTACTTC.